The clone carrying this TCR beta chain was recorded many times. This sample was taken from a study of early T cells in non-severe SARS-CoV-2 infection. One entry per CDR3 protein, called by TCRdb with MiXCR from the 5' RACE reads. The sample has 20,000 to 25,000 distinct CDR3 sequences, roughly 4.7% seen once. CDR1 DFQATT and CDR2 SNEGSKA come from the germline V gene (reference sequence). The V segment lost 5 bases and the J segment 7 bases; nucleotides outside the gene matches: 14. This CDR3 comprises 15 residues. This chain links TRBV20-1 with TRBJ2-5, with 9 bases lining up with TRBD1. Material: whole blood. The clonotype was recovered from an adult who was a healthcare worker with PCR-confirmed SARS-CoV-2 infection or an uninfected control (not recorded which). CDR3 region: CSAPPEDRGGGTQYF. CDR3 coding DNA: TGCAGTGCTCCGCCGGAGGACAGGGGAGGCGGGACCCAGTACTTC.